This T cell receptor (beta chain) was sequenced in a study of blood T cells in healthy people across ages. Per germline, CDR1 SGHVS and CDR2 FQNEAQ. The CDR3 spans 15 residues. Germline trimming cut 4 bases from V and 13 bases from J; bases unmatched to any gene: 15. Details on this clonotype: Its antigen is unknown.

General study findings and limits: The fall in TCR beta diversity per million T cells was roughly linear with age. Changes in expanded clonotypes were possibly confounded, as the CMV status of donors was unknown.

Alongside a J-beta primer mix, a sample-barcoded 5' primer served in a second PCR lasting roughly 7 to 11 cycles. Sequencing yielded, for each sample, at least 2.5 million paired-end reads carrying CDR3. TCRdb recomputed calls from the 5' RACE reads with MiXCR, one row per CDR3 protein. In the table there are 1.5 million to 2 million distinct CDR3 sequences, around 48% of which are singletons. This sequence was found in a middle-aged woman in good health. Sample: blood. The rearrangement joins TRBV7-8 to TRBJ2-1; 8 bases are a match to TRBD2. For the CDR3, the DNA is TGTGCCAGCAGCTGGACGGGAGGGCGACGGGAGACCCAGTTCTTC. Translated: CASSWTGGRRETQFF.